This is a list of T cell receptor beta chains from one sample in a study of blood T cell repertoires in COVID-19. The assay was immunoSEQ multiplex PCR, and TCRdb's table has in-frame clones only and misses some. The table records about 140,000 clones, 81% of them present only once. Material: peripheral blood. These TCRs come from a human donor in a cohort sampled during active COVID-19. The CDR3 runs from the conserved cysteine through the conserved F or W. The D gene is left open where the match is weak. Expanded clones get a size class; other rows say once, few or many, or leave the size out.

j_gene	d_gene	abundance	v_gene	CDR3nt	CDR3aa
TRBJ2-1	TRBD1	few	TRBV28	TGTGCCAGCAGTTCGACAGGGTCTCCGATAAGCTCCTACAATGAGCAGTTCTTC	CASSSTGSPISSYNEQFF
TRBJ2-5	-	-	TRBV6-4	TGTGCCAGCAGGGGGGGGCGCAAGGAGACCCAGTACTTC	CASRGGRKETQYF
TRBJ2-5	TRBD2	-	TRBV27	TGTGCCAGCAGTTTGGGTGGCTGGGCTAGCGGGAGAGATGGGACCCAGTACTTC	CASSLGGWASGRDGTQYF
TRBJ2-7	-	-	TRBV15	TGTGCCACCAGCAGAGAGGGGCATCTCTCTTACGAGCAGTACTTC	CATSREGHLSYEQYF
TRBJ2-5	TRBD2	-	TRBV6-4	TGTGCCAGCAGTGACCCACTGGGACTAGCGGGAGGAGAAGAGACCCAGTACTTC	CASSDPLGLAGGEETQYF
TRBJ2-7	TRBD2	-	TRBV7-2	TGTGCCAGCAGCCCAGGACTAGTCTGGGTCGCCGAGCAGTACTTC	CASSPGLVWVAEQYF
TRBJ2-7	TRBD2	-	TRBV14	TGTGCCAGCAGCCCAGCGGGATACGAGCAGTACTTC	CASSPAGYEQYF
TRBJ2-7	TRBD2	once	TRBV15	TGTGCCACCAGCAGAGATTTACGGGAGGGAGGGGAGCAGCACTTC	CATSRDLREGGEQHF
TRBJ1-2	-	-	TRBV5-1	TGCGCCAGCAGCTTGGGACAGGACAATGGCTACACCTTC	CASSLGQDNGYTF
TRBJ1-3	-	-	TRBV2	TGTGCCAGCAGTGACAGGGTTGGTGGAAACACCATATATTTT	CASSDRVGGNTIYF
TRBJ2-2	-	-	TRBV29-1	TGCAGCACCCGGGACACCACGAACACCGGGGAGCTGTTTTTT	CSTRDTTNTGELFF
TRBJ2-7	-	-	TRBV4-3	TGCGCCAGCAGCCCCGAGAGGGGTAGCGGTTCCTACGAGCAGTACTTC	CASSPERGSGSYEQYF
TRBJ2-1	TRBD2	-	TRBV5-4	TGTGCCAGCAGCGCTAGGGCGGGAGAAGGGACTGAGCAGTTCTTC	CASSARAGEGTEQFF
TRBJ2-7	-	once	TRBV28	TGTGCCAGCACCCTTTTTGGGGGGACGAACTACGAGCAGTACTTC	CASTLFGGTNYEQYF
TRBJ2-7	TRBD2	-	TRBV5-6	TGTGCCAGCAGCTTGGGACTAGCGGGGCCCTACGAGCAGTACTTC	CASSLGLAGPYEQYF
TRBJ2-7	TRBD2	-	TRBV7-9	TGTGCCAGCAGCTTATTAGCGGGAGCTGTGTACGAGCAGTACTTC	CASSLLAGAVYEQYF
TRBJ1-2	TRBD1	once	TRBV19	TGTGCCAGTAGTATAACAGGGGACGGCTATGGCTACACCTTC	CASSITGDGYGYTF
TRBJ2-5	-	-	TRBV5-1	TGCGCCAGCAGCTTGGAAGGACAGCAAGAGACCCAGTACTTC	CASSLEGQQETQYF
TRBJ1-1	-	-	TRBV6-1	TGTGCCAGCAGTGATCGACATGACACTGAAGCTTTCTTT	CASSDRHDTEAFF
TRBJ2-5	-	-	TRBV2	TGTGCCAGCTTGATGGACAGCGGACAAGAGACCCAGTACTTC	CASLMDSGQETQYF
TRBJ1-2	-	-	TRBV19	TGTGCCAGTAGACAGGGATTGGGTGATGGCTACACCTTC	CASRQGLGDGYTF
TRBJ2-3	-	-	TRBV21-1	TGTGCCAGCAGCAAAGTCCCCAGGGTAGCGGGAAGCACAGATACGCAGTATTTT	CASSKVPRVAGSTDTQYF
TRBJ2-3	TRBD2	-	TRBV2	TGTGCCAGCAGGAAGGGACTAGCGGGACTCACAGATACGCAGTATTTT	CASRKGLAGLTDTQYF
TRBJ2-1	TRBD2	few	TRBV18	TGTGCCAGCTCAAGCCTAGCGGGAGCTTACCATGAGCAGTTCTTC	CASSSLAGAYHEQFF
TRBJ2-5	-	few	TRBV11-3	TGTGCCAGCAGCTCCCACAGGGAGGGGACCCAGTACTTC	CASSSHREGTQYF
TRBJ1-2	TRBD1	-	TRBV4-3	TGCGCCAGCAGCGACGGGACAGGGGGGTATGGCTACACCTTC	CASSDGTGGYGYTF
TRBJ2-6	-	-	TRBV7-6	TGTGCCAGCAGCTTAGCACGGGTCATCGGCTCTGGGGCCAACGTCCTGACTTTC	CASSLARVIGSGANVLTF
TRBJ1-1	-	-	TRBV23-1	TGCGCCAGCACGGAGGACAGAGTACAGAACACTGAAGCTTTCTTT	CASTEDRVQNTEAFF
TRBJ2-7	TRBD2	few	TRBV4-1	TGCGCCAGCAGCCAAAAAGCGGGAGGGTCGGAGCAGTACTTC	CASSQKAGGSEQYF
TRBJ2-6	TRBD2	-	TRBV28	TGTGCCAGCAGTTTATCCCTAGCGGGAGTTAGATCTGGGGCCAACGTCCTGACTTTC	CASSLSLAGVRSGANVLTF
TRBJ1-5	TRBD1	-	TRBV2	TGTGCCAGCAAGGGGGCGGGGGGAGGTCAGCCCCAGCATTTT	CASKGAGGGQPQHF
TRBJ2-7	TRBD1	-	TRBV28	TGTGCCAGCAGTGTACTGGGACAGTCCTACGAGCAGTACTTC	CASSVLGQSYEQYF
TRBJ2-6	-	-	TRBV18	TGTGCCAGCTCACCACAATTTAACCCAGGGATGTGGTCTGGGGCCAACGTCCTGACTTTC	CASSPQFNPGMWSGANVLTF
TRBJ1-2	-	-	TRBV19	TGTGCCAGTAGTATTTCGGGAAAGGGTGGTTATGGCTACACCTTC	CASSISGKGGYGYTF
TRBJ2-7	TRBD1	many	TRBV10-3	TGTGCCATCAGTCCCGGGACAGGGACTGGCGAGCAGTACTTC	CAISPGTGTGEQYF
TRBJ2-1	-	-	TRBV20-1	TGCAGTGCTAGGCTCCTAAATGAGCAGTTCTTC	CSARLLNEQFF
TRBJ1-1	TRBD1	-	TRBV29-1	TGCAGCGTTGGGGACAGGGGGCACACTGAAGCTTTCTTT	CSVGDRGHTEAFF
TRBJ1-3	-	-	TRBV10-1	TGCGCCAGCAGTCCACCCACTTTGGGGGGGGGCGCGTATGGAAACACCATATATTTT	CASSPPTLGGGAYGNTIYF
TRBJ2-2	TRBD2	-	TRBV6-2/TRBV6-3	TGTGCCAGCAGTTACGGTAGCGGGAGGACCGGGGAGCTGTTTTTT	CASSYGSGRTGELFF
TRBJ2-2	TRBD2	-	TRBV7-3	TGTGCCAGCAGCCCTCAGAGGGTAGCGGGGACCGGTGTCGGGGAGCTGTTTTTT	CASSPQRVAGTGVGELFF
TRBJ2-7	TRBD1	-	TRBV19	TGTGCCAGTAGTAGCCGGGACAGGTCCTACGAGCAGTACTTC	CASSSRDRSYEQYF
TRBJ1-3	TRBD1	-	TRBV28	TGTGCCAGCAGTTTTCCGGGACAGGGGGCCCTCTCTGGAAACACCATATATTTT	CASSFPGQGALSGNTIYF
TRBJ1-5	TRBD1	-	TRBV7-2	TGTGCCAGCAGTCGGGACAGAGTTGGCAATCAGCCCCAGCATTTT	CASSRDRVGNQPQHF
TRBJ1-4	-	-	TRBV18	TGTGCCAGCTCACAAGACACCGTTGGAATAGTAAAACTGTTTTTT	CASSQDTVGIVKLFF
TRBJ1-3	-	-	TRBV12-3/TRBV12-4	TGTGCCAGCAGTTTTGGGCCTGGAAACACCATATATTTT	CASSFGPGNTIYF